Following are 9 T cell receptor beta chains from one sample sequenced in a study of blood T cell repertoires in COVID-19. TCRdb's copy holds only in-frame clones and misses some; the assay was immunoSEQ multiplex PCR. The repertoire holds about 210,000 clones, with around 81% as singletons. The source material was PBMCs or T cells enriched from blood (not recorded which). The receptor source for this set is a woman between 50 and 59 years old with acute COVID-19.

The CDR3 loop is CASSTGTSGRNEQFF. The CDR3 nucleotides are TGTGCCAGCAGTACCGGGACTAGCGGGAGGAATGAGCAGTTCTTC. The chain combines TRBV6-2 or TRBV6-3 with TRBJ2-1; the match to TRBD2 covers 15 bases. The CDR3 is 15 amino acids. The V and J ends lost 5 bases and 7 bases, in that order; junction bases with no gene match: 3. Germline V gives CDR1 MNHEY, CDR2 SVGEGT.

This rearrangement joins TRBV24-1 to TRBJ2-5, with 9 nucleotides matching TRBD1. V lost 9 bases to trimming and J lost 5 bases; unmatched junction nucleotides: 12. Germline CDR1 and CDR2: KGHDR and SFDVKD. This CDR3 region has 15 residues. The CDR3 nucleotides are TGTGCCACCGGAACTAGAGGACAGGGGCGGGAGACCCAGTACTTC. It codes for CATGTRGQGRETQYF.

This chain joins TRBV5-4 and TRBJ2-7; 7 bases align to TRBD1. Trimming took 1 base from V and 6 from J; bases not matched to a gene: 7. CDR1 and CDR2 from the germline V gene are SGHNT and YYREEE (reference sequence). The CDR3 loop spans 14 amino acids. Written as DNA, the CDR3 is TGTGCCAGCAGCTTGAATGGTAGGGGGCCCGAGCAGTACTTC. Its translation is CASSLNGRGPEQYF.

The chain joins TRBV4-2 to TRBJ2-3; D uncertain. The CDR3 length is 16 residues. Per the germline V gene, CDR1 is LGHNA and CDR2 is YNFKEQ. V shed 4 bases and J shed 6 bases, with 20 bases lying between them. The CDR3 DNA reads TGTGCCAGCAGCCTCACCCGCGGAGAACCTGGGGATACGCAGTATTTT. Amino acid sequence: CASSLTRGEPGDTQYF.

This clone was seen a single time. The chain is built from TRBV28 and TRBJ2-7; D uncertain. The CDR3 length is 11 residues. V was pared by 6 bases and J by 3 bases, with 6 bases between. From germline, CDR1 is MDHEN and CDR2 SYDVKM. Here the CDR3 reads CASSHFYEQYF. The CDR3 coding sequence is TGTGCCAGCAGCCATTTCTACGAGCAGTACTTC.

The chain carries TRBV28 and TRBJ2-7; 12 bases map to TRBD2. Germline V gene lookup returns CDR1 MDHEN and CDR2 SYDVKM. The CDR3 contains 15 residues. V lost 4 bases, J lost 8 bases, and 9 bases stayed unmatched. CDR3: CASSSKLAGGEKQYF. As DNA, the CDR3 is TGTGCCAGCAGTTCGAAACTAGCGGGAGGTGAAAAGCAGTACTTC.

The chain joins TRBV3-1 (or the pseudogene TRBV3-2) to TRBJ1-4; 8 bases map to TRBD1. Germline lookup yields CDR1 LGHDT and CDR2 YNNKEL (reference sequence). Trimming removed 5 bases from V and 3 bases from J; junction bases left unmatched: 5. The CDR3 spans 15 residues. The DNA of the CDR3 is TGTGCCAGCAGCAACAGGGGGACGTCTAATGAAAAACTGTTTTTT. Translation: CASSNRGTSNEKLFF.

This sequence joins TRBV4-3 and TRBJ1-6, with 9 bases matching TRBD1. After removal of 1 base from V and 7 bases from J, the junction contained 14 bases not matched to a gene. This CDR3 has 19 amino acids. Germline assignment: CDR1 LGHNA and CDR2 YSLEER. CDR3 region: CASSQGPEGTGKGNSPLHF. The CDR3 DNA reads TGCGCCAGCAGCCAAGGGCCCGAGGGGACAGGGAAAGGCAATTCACCCCTCCACTTT.

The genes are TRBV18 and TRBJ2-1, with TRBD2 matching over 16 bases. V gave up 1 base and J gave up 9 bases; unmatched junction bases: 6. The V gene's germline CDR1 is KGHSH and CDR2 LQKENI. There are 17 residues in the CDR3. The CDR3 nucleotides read TGTGCCAGCTCACCACTGGGACTAGCGGGAGGGCCTGGTGAGCAGTTCTTC. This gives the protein CASSPLGLAGGPGEQFF.